The 16 T cell receptor beta chains reported below all come from one sample, sequenced in a study of technical replicates of blood from several donors. The assay was immunoSEQ multiplex PCR, and TCRdb's table has in-frame clones only and misses some. The data show about 81,000 clones, with 95% to 97% seen just once and roughly 0.21% held by the top ten. The sequenced sample consisted of T cells isolated from PBMCs. These receptors were taken from a human donor in good health.

The genes are TRBV18 and TRBJ2-5; TRBD1 agrees at 7 bases. The ends lost 6 bases at V and 1 base at J; junction bases unmatched: 5. This CDR3 spans 14 amino acids. Looked up from germline, CDR1 is KGHSH and CDR2 is LQKENI. The CDR3 is CASSPRTGQETQYF. The CDR3 coding sequence is TGTGCCAGCTCGCCTAGGACAGGCCAAGAGACCCAGTACTTC.

The DNA of the CDR3 is TGTGCCAGCCTGGGACTCCTGTGGGGAGATACGCAGTATTTT. Translating gives CASLGLLWGDTQYF. The chain couples TRBV28 to TRBJ2-3; a possible D gene is TRBD2 (6 bases). This CDR3 has 14 residues. Looked up from germline, CDR1 is MDHEN and CDR2 is SYDVKM. Trimming pared 8 bases from V and 5 bases from J, leaving 17 bases between. The full variable domain, rest sourced from reference TRBV28 and TRBJ2-3, is DVKVTQSSRYLVKRTGEKVFLECVQDMDHENMFWYRQDPGLGLRLIYFSYDVKMKEKGDIPEGYSVSREKKERFSLILESASTNQTSMYLCASLGLLWGDTQYFGPGTRLTVL.

The genes are TRBV5-6 and TRBJ1-1; D gene ambiguous. The ends were cut back, 7 bases at V and 1 base at J, with 8 bases in the middle. This CDR3 is 12 amino acids long. The germline gives CDR1 SGHDT, CDR2 YYEEEE. This CDR3 is CASSRGNTEAFF. CDR3 in DNA: TGTGCCAGCTCTCGGGGGAACACTGAAGCTTTCTTT.

The V gene is TRBV10-2, the J gene TRBJ2-3, with 9 bases fitting TRBD2. The CDR3 has 16 residues. J lost 3 bases, V lost 1 base, and 5 bases had no gene match. The germline V gene encodes CDR1 WSHSY and CDR2 SAAADI. The DNA of the CDR3 is TGCGCCAGCAGTGAGTTTGAGCGGGGGGCAACAGATACGCAGTATTTT. Amino acids: CASSEFERGATDTQYF.

The rearrangement joins TRBV27 to TRBJ2-7, with 9 bases aligning to TRBD1. V was clipped by 7 bases and J by 2 bases; unmatched bases: 15. Germline values: CDR1 MNHEY, CDR2 SMNVEV (reference sequence). The CDR3 has 17 residues. The CDR3 DNA reads TGTGCCAGCATCCGTACTCGCGCGGGACAGGGTACCTACGAGCAGTACTTC. This translates into CASIRTRAGQGTYEQYF.

The chain couples TRBV6-5 to TRBJ1-2; D ambiguous. V gave up 6 bases and J gave up 5 bases, with 7 bases separating them. The CDR3 totals 11 residues. CDR1 is MNHEY, CDR2 SVGAGI, per germline. In nucleotides, the CDR3 is TGTGCCAGCAGGTCGACTTATGGCTACACCTTC. Its translation: CASRSTYGYTF.

The chain uses TRBV6-1 and TRBJ1-5; the match to TRBD1 covers 12 bases. Trimming removed 6 bases from V and 6 bases from J; junction bases left unmatched: 6. This CDR3 contains 15 residues. CDR1 MNHNS and CDR2 SASEGT come from the germline V gene. The DNA of the CDR3 is TGTGCCAGCAGGCCGGGACAGGGGGCTGGTCAGCCCCAGCATTTT. Its protein is CASRPGQGAGQPQHF.

The rearrangement uses TRBV10-1 and TRBJ2-3, with 9 bases aligning to TRBD2. CDR1 and CDR2 (germline): WNHNN, SYGVQD (reference sequence). This CDR3 spans 17 amino acids. Germline trimming cut 3 bases from V and 0 bases from J; bases unmatched to any gene: 7. The CDR3 is CASSDDSGSISTDTQYF. CDR3 DNA sequence: TGCGCCAGCAGTGACGATAGCGGGAGCATTAGCACAGATACGCAGTATTTT.

V usage is TRBV11-2 and J usage is TRBJ1-4; 12 bases are shared with TRBD1. V lost 0 bases, J lost 8 bases, and 4 bases stayed unmatched. Per the germline V gene, CDR1 is SGHAT and CDR2 is FQNNGV. CDR3 length equals 16 residues. CDR3 protein: CASSLDWGTGGEKLFF. CDR3 DNA: TGTGCCAGCAGCTTAGATTGGGGGACAGGGGGCGAAAAACTGTTTTTT.

This chain uses TRBV9 with TRBJ2-2; 9 bases match TRBD2. Germline CDR1 is SGDLS and CDR2 is YYNGEE. V shed 0 bases and J 6 bases; nucleotides not matched to a gene: 6. This CDR3 spans 16 amino acids. The CDR3: CASSVVAGVSPGELFF. CDR3 DNA sequence: TGTGCCAGCAGCGTAGTAGCGGGAGTTTCCCCCGGGGAGCTGTTTTTT.

The rearrangement joins TRBV19 to TRBJ2-4; TRBD1 matches 8 bases. The CDR3 runs to 13 residues. Germline V gene data show CDR1 as LNHDA and CDR2 as SQIVND (reference sequence). Trimming took 7 bases from V and 8 from J; bases not matched to a gene: 7. CDR3 sequence (DNA): TGTGCCAGTAAGGACAGGGTAAAAGACATTCAGTACTTC. This codes for CASKDRVKDIQYF. The complete variable domain, with remaining parts taken from reference TRBV19 and TRBJ2-4, reads DGGITQSPKYLFRKEGQNVTLSCEQNLNHDAMYWYRQDPGQGLRLIYYSQIVNDFQKGDIAEGYSVSREKKESFPLTVTSAQKNPTAFYLCASKDRVKDIQYFGAGTRLSVL.

The V and J genes are TRBV5-1 and TRBJ2-3; TRBD2 might be the D (5 bases). Deletions cut 2 bases from V and 0 bases from J, with 7 bases between. Germline lookup yields CDR1 SGHRS and CDR2 YFSETQ. This CDR3 has 14 amino acids. DNA for the CDR3: TGCGCCAGCAGCTTAGCGGATAGCACAGATACGCAGTATTTT. Translated, it gives CASSLADSTDTQYF.

The V call is TRBV5-1, the J call TRBJ2-1; D may be TRBD2 (5 bases). The V and J ends lost 2 bases and 10 bases respectively, with 19 bases between them. The CDR3 loop spans 15 amino acids. The germline V gene encodes CDR1 SGHRS and CDR2 YFSETQ. CDR3 loop: CASSFDDLVRREQFF. CDR3 bases: TGCGCCAGCAGCTTCGACGATTTAGTTCGGAGGGAGCAGTTCTTC.

The CDR3 sequence: CASSSGGDTQYF. In nucleotides, the CDR3 is TGTGCCAGCAGCTCCGGGGGAGATACGCAGTATTTT. This chain uses TRBV7-9 with TRBJ2-3; the D gene is possibly TRBD2 (6 bases). Germline V CDR1 and CDR2: SEHNR, FQNEAQ (reference sequence). V lost 4 bases, J lost 5 bases, and 7 bases lay in between. This CDR3 spans 12 amino acids.

This clone has just one count. The chain has TRBV5-8 and TRBJ1-2; D call uncertain. Germline CDR1 SGHTS, CDR2 YDEGEE. The CDR3 runs 10 residues. Trimming removed 0 bases at V and 12 bases at J, with 6 bases between. The CDR3 reads CASSLATDTF. In DNA form, the CDR3 reads TGTGCCAGCAGCTTGGCAACGGACACCTTC.

This rearrangement joins TRBV5-1 to TRBJ1-2; a possible D gene is TRBD1 (5 bases). The V gene lost 0 bases and the J gene lost 5 bases, with 17 bases spanning the gap. This CDR3 contains 16 residues. Germline loops: CDR1 SGHRS, CDR2 YFSETQ. CDR3 amino acids: CASSLAGSLRGYGYTF. The CDR3 nucleotides read TGCGCCAGCAGCTTGGCCGGGAGCTTGCGGGGGTATGGCTACACCTTC. Supplemented by reference TRBV5-1 and TRBJ1-2, the full variable domain reads KAGVTQTPRYLIKTRGQQVTLSCSPISGHRSVSWYQQTPGQGLQFLFEYFSETQRNKGNFPGRFSGRQFSNSRSEMNVSTLELGDSALYLCASSLAGSLRGYGYTFGSGTRLTVV.